This T cell receptor (beta chain) was profiled in a study of glioma-infiltrating T cells after dendritic cell vaccination. The overall study: The vaccine used monocyte-derived dendritic cells pulsed overnight with autologous tumor lysate.

The trim removed 2 bases at V and 0 bases at J, leaving 11 bases unmatched. The germline V gene encodes CDR1 SGHAT and CDR2 FQNNGV. The CDR3 loop spans 19 amino acids. The primer mix had 60 V beta and 13 J beta primers. Sequencing was performed with immunoSEQ multiplex PCR; in TCRdb, only in-frame clones are kept and a portion is missing. Of more than 20,000 clones detected, approximately 79% appear once; the ten largest clones hold around 36%. This receptor was taken from a human donor with glioblastoma. The chain joins TRBV11-2 to TRBJ2-7; 12 bases fit TRBD2. This specimen consisted of blood, obtained before dendritic cell vaccination. The CDR3 bases are TGTGCCAGCAGCTTACTCCGGGGGACTAGCGGGCGCCACTCCTACGAGCAGTACTTC. Its translation: CASSLLRGTSGRHSYEQYF.